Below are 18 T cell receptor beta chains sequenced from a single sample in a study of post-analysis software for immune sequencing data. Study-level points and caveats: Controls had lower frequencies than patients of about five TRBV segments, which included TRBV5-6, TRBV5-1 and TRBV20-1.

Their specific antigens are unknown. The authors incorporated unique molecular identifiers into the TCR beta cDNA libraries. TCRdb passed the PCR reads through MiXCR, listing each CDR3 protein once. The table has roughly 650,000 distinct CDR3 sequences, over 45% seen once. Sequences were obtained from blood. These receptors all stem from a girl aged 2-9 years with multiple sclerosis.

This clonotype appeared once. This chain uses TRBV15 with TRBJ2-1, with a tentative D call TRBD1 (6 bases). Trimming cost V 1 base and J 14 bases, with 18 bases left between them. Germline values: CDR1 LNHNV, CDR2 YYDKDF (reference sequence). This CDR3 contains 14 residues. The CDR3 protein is CATSRARQAGLEFF. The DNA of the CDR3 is TGTGCCACCAGCAGAGCCAGACAGGCCGGGCTGGAGTTCTTC.

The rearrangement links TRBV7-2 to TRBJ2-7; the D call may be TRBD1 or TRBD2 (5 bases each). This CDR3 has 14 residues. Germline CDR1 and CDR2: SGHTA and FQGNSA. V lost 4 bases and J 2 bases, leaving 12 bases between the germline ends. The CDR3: CASSYGDGPYEQYF. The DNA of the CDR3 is TGTGCCAGCAGCTACGGGGACGGACCCTACGAGCAGTACTTC.

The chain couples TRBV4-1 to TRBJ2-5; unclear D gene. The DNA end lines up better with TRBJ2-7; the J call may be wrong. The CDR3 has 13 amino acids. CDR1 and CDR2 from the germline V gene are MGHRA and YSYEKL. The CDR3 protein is CASSQEYGYEQYF. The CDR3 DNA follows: TGCGCCAGCAGCCAAGAATACGGCTACGAGCAGTACTTC.

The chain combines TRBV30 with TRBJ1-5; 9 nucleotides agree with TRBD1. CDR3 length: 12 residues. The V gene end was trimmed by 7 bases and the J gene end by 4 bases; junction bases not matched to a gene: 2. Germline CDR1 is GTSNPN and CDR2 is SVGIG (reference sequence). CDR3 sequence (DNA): TGTGCCTCCGGGACAGGGAATCAGCCCCAGCATTTT. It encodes CASGTGNQPQHF.

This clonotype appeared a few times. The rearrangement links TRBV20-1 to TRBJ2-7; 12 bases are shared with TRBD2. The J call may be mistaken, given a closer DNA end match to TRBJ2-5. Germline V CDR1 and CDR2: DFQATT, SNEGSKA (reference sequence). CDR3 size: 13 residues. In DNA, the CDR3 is TGCAGTGTTAGGACTAGCGGGATATGGACCCAGTACTTC. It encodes CSVRTSGIWTQYF.

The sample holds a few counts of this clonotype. This CDR3 is CASSAWDRGLGNYGYTF. The CDR3 nucleotides are TGTGCCAGCAGCGCCTGGGACAGGGGGCTCGGTAACTATGGCTACACCTTC. This chain uses TRBV11-2 with TRBJ1-2; TRBD1 matches at 12 bases. The J segment lost 1 base and the V segment lost 5 bases, leaving 8 bases of the junction unmatched. Germline V gene lookup returns CDR1 SGHAT and CDR2 FQNNGV. CDR3 length: 17 amino acids.

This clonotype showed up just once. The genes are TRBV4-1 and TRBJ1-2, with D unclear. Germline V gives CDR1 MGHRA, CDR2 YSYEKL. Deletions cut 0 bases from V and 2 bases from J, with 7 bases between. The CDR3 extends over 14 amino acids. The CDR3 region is CASSQDHYNYGYTF. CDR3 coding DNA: TGCGCCAGCAGCCAAGACCACTACAACTATGGCTACACCTTC.

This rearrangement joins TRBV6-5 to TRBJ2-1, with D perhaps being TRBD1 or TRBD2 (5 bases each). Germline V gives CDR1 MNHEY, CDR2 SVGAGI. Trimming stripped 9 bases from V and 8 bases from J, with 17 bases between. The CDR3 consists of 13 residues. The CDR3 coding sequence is TGTGCCAGTAGGCGCGAGGGGAGCCATGAGCAGTTCTTC. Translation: CASRREGSHEQFF.

This chain's CDR3 is CSARGGGTDTGELFF. CDR3 nucleotide sequence: TGCAGTGCTCGAGGGGGCGGGACAGACACCGGGGAGCTGTTTTTT. V gene TRBV20-1 combines with J gene TRBJ2-2; maybe TRBD1 (7 bases). The CDR3 extends over 15 amino acids. Germline V lookup: CDR1 DFQATT, CDR2 SNEGSKA (reference sequence). V gave up 5 bases and J gave up 3 bases, with 16 bases separating them.

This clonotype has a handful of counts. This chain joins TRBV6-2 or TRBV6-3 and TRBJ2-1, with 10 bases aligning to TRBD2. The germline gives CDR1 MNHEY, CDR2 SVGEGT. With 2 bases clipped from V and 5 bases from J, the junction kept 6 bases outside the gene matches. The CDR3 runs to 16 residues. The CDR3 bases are TGTGCCAGCAGTTACGGGGGACTAGCGAGTCACAATGAGCAGTTCTTC. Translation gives CASSYGGLASHNEQFF.

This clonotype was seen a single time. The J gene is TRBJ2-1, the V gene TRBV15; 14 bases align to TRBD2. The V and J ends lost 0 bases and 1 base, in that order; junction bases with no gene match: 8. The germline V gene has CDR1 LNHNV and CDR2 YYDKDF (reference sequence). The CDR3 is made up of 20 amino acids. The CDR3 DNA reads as TGTGCCACCAGCAGAGATCGGGGGACTAGCGGGAGTTGGTCCTACAATGAGCAGTTCTTC. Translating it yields CATSRDRGTSGSWSYNEQFF.

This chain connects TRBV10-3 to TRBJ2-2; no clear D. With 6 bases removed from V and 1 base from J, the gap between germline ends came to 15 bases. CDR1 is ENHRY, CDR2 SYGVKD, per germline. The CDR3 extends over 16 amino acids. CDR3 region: CAIRPTVAENTGELFF. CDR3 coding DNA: TGTGCCATCAGGCCCACAGTGGCAGAGAACACCGGGGAGCTGTTTTTT.

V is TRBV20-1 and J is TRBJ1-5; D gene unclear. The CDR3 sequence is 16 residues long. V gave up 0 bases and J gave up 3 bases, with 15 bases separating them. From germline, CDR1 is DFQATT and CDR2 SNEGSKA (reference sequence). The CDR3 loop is CSARDQWRSSNQPQHF. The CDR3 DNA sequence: TGCAGTGCTAGAGATCAGTGGAGGTCGTCCAATCAGCCCCAGCATTTT.

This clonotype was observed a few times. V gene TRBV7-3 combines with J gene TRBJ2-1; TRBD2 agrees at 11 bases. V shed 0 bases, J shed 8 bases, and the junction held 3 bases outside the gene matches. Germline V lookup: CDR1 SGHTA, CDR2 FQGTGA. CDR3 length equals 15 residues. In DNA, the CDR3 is TGTGCCAGCAGCTTAACTAGCGGGAGGGACGATGAGCAGTTCTTC. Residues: CASSLTSGRDDEQFF.

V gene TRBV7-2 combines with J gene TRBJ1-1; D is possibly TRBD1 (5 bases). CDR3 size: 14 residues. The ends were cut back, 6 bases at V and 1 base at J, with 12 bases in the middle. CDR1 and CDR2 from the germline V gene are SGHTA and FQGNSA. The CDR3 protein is CASRSGRQNTEAFF. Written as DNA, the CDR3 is TGTGCCAGCAGGTCAGGGAGGCAGAACACTGAAGCTTTCTTT.

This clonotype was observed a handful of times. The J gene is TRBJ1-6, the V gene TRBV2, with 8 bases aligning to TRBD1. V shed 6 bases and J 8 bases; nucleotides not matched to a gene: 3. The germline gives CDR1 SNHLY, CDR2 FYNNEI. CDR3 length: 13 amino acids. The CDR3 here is CASRQGDHSPLHF. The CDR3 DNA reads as TGTGCCAGCAGACAGGGGGATCATTCACCCCTCCACTTT.

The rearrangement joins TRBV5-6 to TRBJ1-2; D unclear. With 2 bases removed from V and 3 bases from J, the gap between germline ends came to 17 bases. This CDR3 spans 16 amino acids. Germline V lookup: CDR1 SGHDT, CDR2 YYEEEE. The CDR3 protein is CASSLAASDGYYGYTF. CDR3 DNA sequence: TGTGCCAGCAGCTTAGCTGCCTCGGACGGATACTATGGCTACACCTTC.

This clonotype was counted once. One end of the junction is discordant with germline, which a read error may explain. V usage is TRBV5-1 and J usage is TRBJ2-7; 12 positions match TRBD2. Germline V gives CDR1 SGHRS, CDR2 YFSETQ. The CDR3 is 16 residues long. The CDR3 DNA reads TGCGCCTGCAGCTCGATCGGGACTAGCGGGCCCTACGAGCAGTACTTC. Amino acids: CACSSIGTSGPYEQYF.